A single sample gave rise to the 4 T cell receptor beta chains below, sequenced in a study of T cell responses to AZD1222 COVID-19 vaccine. Produced via immunoSEQ multiplex PCR; TCRdb's table is partial and in-frame only. Of 90,000 to 100,000 clones listed, about four fifths are singletons. The sample was peripheral blood, taken 28 days after the second AZD1222 dose. The source of these receptors is an adult who received the AZD1222 COVID-19 vaccine.

This clone was seen more than once but under ten times. At one of its ends the junction is not consistent with the germline gene, which may arise from a read error. The chain uses TRBV2 and TRBJ1-6, with TRBD1 matching over 7 bases. In germline, CDR1 is SNHLY, CDR2 FYNNEI. The CDR3 contains 15 residues. CDR3 in DNA: TGTGCCAGCAGGGAAGGGACAGCAAATAATTCACCCCTCCACTTT. This codes for CASREGTANNSPLHF.

The V and J genes are TRBV3-1 (or the pseudogene TRBV3-2) and TRBJ2-2, with D perhaps assigned TRBD1 or TRBD2 (5 bases each). The ends were cut back, 4 bases at V and 7 bases at J, with 10 bases in the middle. Germline V gene lookup returns CDR1 LGHDT and CDR2 YNNKEL (reference sequence). The CDR3 sequence is 13 residues long. The CDR3 DNA reads TGTGCCAGCAGCCCAGGGAGTGGCGGGGAGCTGTTTTTT. It specifies CASSPGSGGELFF.

There are a few counts of this clone. The chain recombines TRBV13 with TRBJ1-4; no definite D call. The germline V gene has CDR1 PRHDT and CDR2 FYEKMQ (reference sequence). The CDR3 is made up of 14 amino acids. V lost 3 bases, J lost 2 bases, and 7 bases lay in between. Here the CDR3 reads CASSFGGTNEKLFF. CDR3 in DNA: TGTGCCAGCAGCTTTGGTGGCACTAATGAAAAACTGTTTTTT.

The chain combines TRBV4-1 with TRBJ2-5; D is perhaps TRBD2 (6 bases). CDR1 and CDR2 (germline): MGHRA, YSYEKL. CDR3 size: 12 residues. Trimming cost V 8 bases and J 4 bases, with 11 bases left between them. The CDR3 DNA follows: TGCGCCAGCGGGCTGGGGGGAGAGACCCAGTACTTC. Translated: CASGLGGETQYF.